The clone carrying this T cell receptor (beta chain) came up many times. Its antigen is not known. This sample is part of a study of Graves' ophthalmopathy and Graves' hyperthyroidism. The CDR3 contains 14 residues. Trimming stripped 2 bases from V and 8 bases from J, with 10 bases between. Amplified TCR beta CDR3 regions were obtained using RNA transcripts as template. Second-round multiplex PCR followed a first-round RT-PCR using HTBI primers. Each CDR3 protein gets one entry after TCRdb re-called the multiplex PCR reads with MiXCR. Of fewer than 600,000 distinct CDR3 sequences listed, approximately 15% are singletons. Overall study findings and caveats: Blood was where most expanded thyroid clonotypes above 0.001 frequency also turned up. Using 13 signatures, a model distinguished ophthalmopathy from stable hyperthyroidism, reaching more than 85% sensitivity and 81.08% specificity.

Out of around 9.5 ml of fresh peripheral blood, PBMCs were obtained. The TCR sequence derives from a woman under 40 with Graves' ophthalmopathy. The specimen was blood. J is TRBJ1-6 and V is TRBV12-3 or TRBV12-4; D ambiguous. CDR3 sequence (DNA): TGTGCCAGCAGTTTATGGGAAGCCGATTCACCCCTCCACTTT. It specifies CASSLWEADSPLHF.